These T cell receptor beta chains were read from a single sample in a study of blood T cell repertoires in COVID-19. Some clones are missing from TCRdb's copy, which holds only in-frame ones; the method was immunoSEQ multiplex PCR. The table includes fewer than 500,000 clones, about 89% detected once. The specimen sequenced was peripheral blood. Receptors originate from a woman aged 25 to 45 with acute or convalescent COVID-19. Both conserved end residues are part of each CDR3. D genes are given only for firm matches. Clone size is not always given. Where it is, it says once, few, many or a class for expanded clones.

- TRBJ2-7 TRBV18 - TGTGCCAGCTCACTTACCTTACGGGAGCAGTACTTC CASSLTLREQYF
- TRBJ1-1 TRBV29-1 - TGCAGCGCTTTTTTATTTAGGGGGGGTACAGGGACCATGAACACTGAAGCTTTCTTT CSAFLFRGGTGTMNTEAFF
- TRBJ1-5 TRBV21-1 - TGTGCCAGCAGCAAATCTGGAGGGTTATCTCAGCCCCAGCATTTT CASSKSGGLSQPQHF
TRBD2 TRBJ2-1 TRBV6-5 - TGTGCCAGCAGTTATAAGTTCCGGGGGGGAAGTCATGAGCAGTTCTTC CASSYKFRGGSHEQFF
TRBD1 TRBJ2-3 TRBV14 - TGTGCCAGCAGCCCAACCGACAGGGCCGCAGATACGCAGTATTTT CASSPTDRAADTQYF
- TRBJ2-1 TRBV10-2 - TGCGCCAGCAGACGGACTACCCTCCTCAATGAGCAGTTCTTC CASRRTTLLNEQFF
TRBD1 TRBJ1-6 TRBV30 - TGTGCCTGGAGTGTTTTAATGAGGACGGGACAGAAATCTAATTCACCCCTCCACTTT CAWSVLMRTGQKSNSPLHF
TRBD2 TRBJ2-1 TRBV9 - TGTGCCAGCAGCCTTAGCGGGGATTCCTACAATGAGCAGTTCTTC CASSLSGDSYNEQFF
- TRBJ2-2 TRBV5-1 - TGCGCCAGCAGCTTGGCAGGGGACACCGGGGAGCTGTTTTTT CASSLAGDTGELFF
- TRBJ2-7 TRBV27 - TGTGCCAGCAGTAATCGGCAGGGCCCCTACGAGCAGTACTTC CASSNRQGPYEQYF
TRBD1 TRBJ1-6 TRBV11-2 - TGTGCCAGCAGCTATACCGGGACAGGGGCCTCACCCCTCCACTTT CASSYTGTGASPLHF
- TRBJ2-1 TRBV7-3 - TGTGCCAGCAGCTCGGGATGGGGTAAAGGCAATGAGCAGTTCTTC CASSSGWGKGNEQFF
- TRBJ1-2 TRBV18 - TGTGCCAGCTCACCGGGCACAGCTAACTATGGCTACACCTTC CASSPGTANYGYTF
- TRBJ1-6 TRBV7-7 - TGTGCCAGCAGCAATGAGATACAGGGAAATAATTCACCCCTCCACTTT CASSNEIQGNNSPLHF
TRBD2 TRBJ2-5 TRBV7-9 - TGTGCCATTGAGGGACTCTTGGGGGGGAAGACCCAGTACTTC CAIEGLLGGKTQYF
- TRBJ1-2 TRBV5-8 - TGTGCCAGCAGCTTAGCCCGGACAGTGAGTGGCTACACCTTC CASSLARTVSGYTF
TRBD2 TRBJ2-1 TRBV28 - TGTGCCAGCAGTTTCCCCGGGACTAGCGGGTACAATGAGCAGTTCTTC CASSFPGTSGYNEQFF
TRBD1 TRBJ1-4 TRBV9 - TGTGCCAGCAGCGTCTATCAGGGGGGATCGACTAATGAAAAACTGTTTTTT CASSVYQGGSTNEKLFF
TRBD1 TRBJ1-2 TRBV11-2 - TGTGCCAGCAGCTTAAGGGTTGGGGGGACAGCAATTAACTATGGCTACACCTTC CASSLRVGGTAINYGYTF
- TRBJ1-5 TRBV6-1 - TGTGCCAGCAGTGAAGGACAAGTTCAGCCCCAGCATTTT CASSEGQVQPQHF
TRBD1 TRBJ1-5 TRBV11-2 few TGTGCCAGCAGCTTGGGGGACAGGGGGCTAGGTCAGCCCCAGCATTTT CASSLGDRGLGQPQHF
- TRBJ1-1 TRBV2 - TGTGCCAGCAGCGTAGAGAGTCAGAACACTGAAGCTTTCTTT CASSVESQNTEAFF
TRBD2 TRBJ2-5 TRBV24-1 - TGTGCCACCAGTCTAGCGGGGGGCCCACCTGCCCAGTACTTC CATSLAGGPPAQYF
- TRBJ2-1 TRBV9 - TGTGCCAGCAGCGCCGGACTCGGGACTTTCTACAATGAGCAGTTCTTC CASSAGLGTFYNEQFF
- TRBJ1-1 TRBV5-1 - TGCGCCAGCAGCCCAGTTCCGGGGGGTGAAGCTTTCTTT CASSPVPGGEAFF
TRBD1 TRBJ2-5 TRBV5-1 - TGCGCCAGCAGCTGGGGGACAGGTGGACAAGAGACCCAGTACTTC CASSWGTGGQETQYF
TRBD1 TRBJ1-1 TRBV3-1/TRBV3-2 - TGTGCCAGCAGCTATGACAGGGGAGGCACTGAAGCTTTCTTT CASSYDRGGTEAFF
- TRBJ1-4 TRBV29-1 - TGCAGCGTTGATCCGGGGACAACTAATGAAAAACTGTTTTTT CSVDPGTTNEKLFF
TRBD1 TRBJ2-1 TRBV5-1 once TGCGCCAGCAGTACAGGGGACTACAATGAGCAGTTCTTC CASSTGDYNEQFF
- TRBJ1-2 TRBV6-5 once TGTGCCAGCAGGGCACGACAGCTAGGTTTAGGAGGCTACACCTTC CASRARQLGLGGYTF
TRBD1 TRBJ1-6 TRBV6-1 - TGTGCCAGCAGTGGAACAGGGGCGGCCACTAATAATTCACCCCTCCACTTT CASSGTGAATNNSPLHF
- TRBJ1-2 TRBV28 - TGTGCCAGCAGCCCCCCAGGGAAAAACTATGGCTACACCTTC CASSPPGKNYGYTF
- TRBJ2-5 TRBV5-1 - TGCGCCAGCAGCCCGGTGGGCGGGGCAGAAGAGACCCAGTACTTC CASSPVGGAEETQYF
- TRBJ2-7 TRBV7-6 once TGTGCCAGCAGCTTAGCGGGCTCGGGGGAGCAGTACTTC CASSLAGSGEQYF
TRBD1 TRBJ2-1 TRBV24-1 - TGTGCCACCAGTTCGAACCTCGACAGGGGTCGAATTTACAATGAGCAGTTCTTC CATSSNLDRGRIYNEQFF
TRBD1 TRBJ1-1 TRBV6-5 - TGTGCCAGCAGTGACTCAGGGGGCCGCAGCACTGAAGCTTTCTTT CASSDSGGRSTEAFF
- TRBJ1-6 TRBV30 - TGTGCCTGGAGTGTGGAGGGGAGATTCTATAATTCACCCCTCCACTTT CAWSVEGRFYNSPLHF
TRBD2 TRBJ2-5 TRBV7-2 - TGTGCCAGCAGCTTAGGGCTAGCGGGGGGGCGTGAGACCCAGTACTTC CASSLGLAGGRETQYF
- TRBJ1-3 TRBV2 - TGTGCCAGCAGTCGGGATTCTGGAAACACCATATATTTT CASSRDSGNTIYF
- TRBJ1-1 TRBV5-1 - TGCGCCAGCAGCTTGGACGGGTCCGACACTGAAGCTTTCTTT CASSLDGSDTEAFF
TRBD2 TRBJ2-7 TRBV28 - TGTGCCAGCAGTCAGGGACTACGGGACTACGAGCAGTACTTC CASSQGLRDYEQYF
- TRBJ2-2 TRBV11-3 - TGTGCCAGCAGCCCCCCCCTGAACACCGGGGAGCTGTTTTTT CASSPPLNTGELFF
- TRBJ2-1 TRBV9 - TGTGCCAGCAGCGCCGATCGAGGCAATTCCAATGAGCAGTTCTTC CASSADRGNSNEQFF
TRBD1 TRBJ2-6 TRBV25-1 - TGTGCCAGCAGCGCACGAGGGACAGGGGGCGCTGGGGCCAACGTCCTGACTTTC CASSARGTGGAGANVLTF
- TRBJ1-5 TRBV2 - TGTGCCAGTAATCTCGGGACATCTCAGCCCCAGCATTTT CASNLGTSQPQHF
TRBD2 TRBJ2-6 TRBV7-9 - TGTGCCAGCACATCCGTGGGAGGGTTGGGGGCCAACGTCCTGACTTTC CASTSVGGLGANVLTF
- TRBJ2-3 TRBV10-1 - TGCGCCAGCAGTGGAGGCAGGGGAAGGGATACGCAGTATTTT CASSGGRGRDTQYF